These 19 T cell receptor beta chains were sequenced from one sample in a study of T cell responses to AZD1222 COVID-19 vaccine. Measured with immunoSEQ multiplex PCR; TCRdb has only the in-frame clones, and not every one. The sample consists of roughly 180,000 clones, 91% of them appearing once. The sample in question was peripheral blood, obtained 28 days after the second AZD1222 dose. The receptors shown here come from an adult who received the AZD1222 COVID-19 vaccine.

The V gene is TRBV28, the J gene TRBJ1-5; D not certain. The CDR3 is 17 amino acids. The germline V and J ends were trimmed by 4 bases and 0 bases, with 16 bases remaining between them. Germline CDR1 is MDHEN and CDR2 is SYDVKM. Here the CDR3 reads CASSSIGRTYSNQPQHF. The DNA for the CDR3 is TGTGCCAGCAGTTCGATCGGACGGACTTATAGCAATCAGCCCCAGCATTTT.

The chain uses TRBV29-1 and TRBJ2-7, with a weak D call TRBD1 (6 bases). This CDR3 is built from 13 residues. CDR1 and CDR2 (germline): SQVTM, ANQGSEA. Trimming took 4 bases from V and 5 from J, leaving 15 bases between them. CDR3 residues: CSVAGTGQHEQYF. The CDR3 region has the DNA TGCAGCGTTGCGGGTACAGGGCAGCACGAGCAGTACTTC.

J is TRBJ2-7 and V is TRBV20-1; D not certain. Per the germline V gene, CDR1 is DFQATT and CDR2 is SNEGSKA (reference sequence). Trimming removed 2 bases from V and 4 bases from J, with 6 bases in between. This CDR3 contains 11 residues. CDR3 protein: CSARLVYEQYF. The CDR3, as DNA: TGCAGTGCTAGACTAGTTTACGAGCAGTACTTC.

The chain combines TRBV10-2 with TRBJ2-3; 9 bases are shared with TRBD2. The CDR3 sequence is 15 residues long. The V and J ends lost 1 base and 6 bases, in that order; junction bases with no gene match: 5. The V gene's germline CDR1 is WSHSY and CDR2 SAAADI. The CDR3 loop reads CASSELGLAMDTQYF. Here the CDR3 DNA reads TGCGCCAGCAGTGAGTTAGGACTAGCGATGGATACGCAGTATTTT.

V gene TRBV19 combines with J gene TRBJ2-1, with no clear D. Trimming removed 5 bases at V and 8 bases at J, with 7 bases between. Germline CDR1 is LNHDA and CDR2 is SQIVND (reference sequence). This CDR3 has 11 amino acids. The DNA of the CDR3 is TGTGCCAGTAGTGATAGGGATGAGCAGTTCTTC. Residues: CASSDRDEQFF.

This chain uses TRBV4-1 with TRBJ1-2, with D perhaps TRBD1 (6 bases). CDR1 is MGHRA, CDR2 YSYEKL, per germline. This CDR3 spans 16 amino acids. The V end lost 0 bases, the J end lost 4 bases, and 15 bases lay between the germline ends. The DNA of the CDR3 is TGCGCCAGCAGCCAAGATCAAACCACAGGGAGCTATGGCTACACCTTC. Translated, it gives CASSQDQTTGSYGYTF.

V and J are TRBV27 and TRBJ2-7, with 11 positions matching TRBD2. CDR1 and CDR2 (germline): MNHEY, SMNVEV (reference sequence). This CDR3 has 17 amino acids. V was pared by 5 bases and J by 2 bases, with 11 bases of the junction left unmatched. CDR3 DNA: TGTGCCAGCAGTCCCCTGGGACTAGCGGCTAACCCCTACGAGCAGTACTTC. Translation gives CASSPLGLAANPYEQYF.

J is TRBJ1-5 and V is TRBV23-1, with D unresolved. TRBV23-1 is recorded as an ORF, its role being uncertain. V was shortened by 3 bases and J by 0 bases, with 12 bases between the two germline ends. The CDR3 totals 16 residues. Here the CDR3 DNA reads TGCGCCAGCAGTCAGGGCAACCGATATAGCAATCAGCCCCAGCATTTT. Translation: CASSQGNRYSNQPQHF.

CDR3 in DNA: TGTGCCAGCAGCCGACTAGCGGAACAAGAGACCCAGTACTTC. As protein: CASSRLAEQETQYF. This sequence joins TRBV14 and TRBJ2-5; 9 bases align to TRBD2. This CDR3 has 14 residues. Germline loops: CDR1 SGHDN, CDR2 FVKESK. V gave up 4 bases and J gave up 2 bases; unmatched junction bases: 2. The full variable domain, with the rest looked up from reference TRBV14 and TRBJ2-5, is EAGVTQFPSHSVIEKGQTVTLRCDPISGHDNLYWYRRVMGKEIKFLLHFVKESKQDESGMPNNRFLAERTGGTYSTLKVQPAELEDSGVYFCASSRLAEQETQYFGPGTRLLVL.

This clone was recorded once. The rearrangement uses TRBV7-9 and TRBJ2-5; 8 bases agree with TRBD1. Germline lookup yields CDR1 SEHNR and CDR2 FQNEAQ (reference sequence). This CDR3 has 15 amino acids. After removal of 2 bases from V and 5 bases from J, the junction contained 7 bases not matched to a gene. Written as DNA, the CDR3 is TGTGCCAGCAGCTTAAGTGCGACAGGGGTGGAGACCCAGTACTTC. Encoded protein: CASSLSATGVETQYF. Together with reference TRBV7-9 and TRBJ2-5, the CDR3 gives the full variable domain: DTGVSQNPRHKITKRGQNVTFRCDPISEHNRLYWYRQTLGQGPEFLTYFQNEAQLEKSRLLSDRFSAERPKGSFSTLEIQRTEQGDSAMYLCASSLSATGVETQYFGPGTRLLVL.

The chain has TRBV9 and TRBJ2-7; 9 nucleotides line up with TRBD1. V lost 3 bases, J lost 5 bases, and 6 bases stayed unmatched. The CDR3 is 14 residues long. The germline gives CDR1 SGDLS, CDR2 YYNGEE. The CDR3: CASSAGTGYHEQYF. The CDR3 coding sequence is TGTGCCAGCAGCGCGGGGACAGGGTACCACGAGCAGTACTTC. Together with reference TRBV9 and TRBJ2-7, the CDR3 gives the full variable domain: DSGVTQTPKHLITATGQRVTLRCSPRSGDLSVYWYQQSLDQGLQFLIQYYNGEERAKGNILERFSAQQFPDLHSELNLSSLELGDSALYFCASSAGTGYHEQYFGPGTRLTVT.

V usage is TRBV5-6 and J usage is TRBJ2-6; weak D call: TRBD1 (5 bases). Germline values: CDR1 SGHDT, CDR2 YYEEEE. The V and J ends lost 6 bases and 0 bases respectively, with 13 bases between them. The length of the CDR3 is 16 residues. The chain's CDR3 is CASKRQFFSGANVLTF. CDR3 bases: TGTGCCAGCAAAAGACAGTTTTTCTCTGGGGCCAACGTCCTGACTTTC.

The chain is built from TRBV19 and TRBJ1-5, with a possible D match to TRBD1 (5 bases). V dropped 1 base and J dropped 2 bases, with 9 bases sitting between them. Germline CDR1 LNHDA, CDR2 SQIVND (reference sequence). CDR3 length: 15 amino acids. The CDR3, as DNA: TGTGCCAGTAGTATAGGGGGCATCGGCAATCAGCCCCAGCATTTT. Amino acid sequence: CASSIGGIGNQPQHF. Drawing the rest from reference TRBV19 and TRBJ1-5, the complete variable domain is DGGITQSPKYLFRKEGQNVTLSCEQNLNHDAMYWYRQDPGQGLRLIYYSQIVNDFQKGDIAEGYSVSREKKESFPLTVTSAQKNPTAFYLCASSIGGIGNQPQHFGDGTRLSIL.

The chain carries TRBV4-1 and TRBJ2-2; D is perhaps TRBD2 (6 bases). Germline CDR1 is MGHRA and CDR2 is YSYEKL. The CDR3 loop spans 19 amino acids. V was clipped by 4 bases and J by 4 bases, with 25 bases between them. The CDR3 loop is CASSLVYPAGPQLTGELFF. Written as DNA, the CDR3 is TGCGCCAGCAGCCTAGTCTACCCAGCGGGTCCTCAACTCACCGGGGAGCTGTTTTTT.

The chain carries TRBV4-1 and TRBJ2-7; 10 bases agree with TRBD1. Germline V lookup: CDR1 MGHRA, CDR2 YSYEKL. This CDR3 spans 14 amino acids. After removal of 1 base from V and 6 bases from J, the junction contained 3 bases not matched to a gene. The CDR3 nucleotides are TGCGCCAGCAGCCAAGGACAGGGGGCTGGCGAGCAGTACTTC. Translated: CASSQGQGAGEQYF.

This chain joins TRBV5-1 and TRBJ2-4; TRBD2 might be the D (6 bases). Germline values: CDR1 SGHRS, CDR2 YFSETQ. This CDR3 spans 14 amino acids. V lost 0 bases and J lost 7, with 11 bases in between. The CDR3 loop reads CASSLERAGNIQYF. The CDR3 nucleotides are TGCGCCAGCAGCTTGGAAAGAGCGGGTAACATTCAGTACTTC.

The V gene is TRBV24-1, the J gene TRBJ1-2; D is undetermined. Trimming cost V 2 bases and J 2 bases, with 11 bases left between them. CDR1 and CDR2 from the germline V gene are KGHDR and SFDVKD. The CDR3 is 15 residues long. The CDR3 here is CATSDSAGRNYGYTF. CDR3 in DNA: TGTGCCACCAGTGATTCGGCGGGGAGGAACTATGGCTACACCTTC.

In this sample, this clone turned up a few times. The genes are TRBV6-5 and TRBJ2-1, with 9 bases identical to TRBD2. The CDR3 totals 15 residues. Trimming cost V 2 bases and J 7 bases; bases outside gene matches: 6. Germline assignment: CDR1 MNHEY and CDR2 SVGAGI. The CDR3 is CASSYATSGTNEQFF. The DNA for the CDR3 is TGTGCCAGCAGTTACGCGACTAGCGGAACTAATGAGCAGTTCTTC.

This chain links TRBV18 with TRBJ2-2, with D tentatively TRBD1 (6 bases). The germline gives CDR1 KGHSH, CDR2 LQKENI. Trimming shortened V by 0 bases and J by 5 bases, and 13 bases separated the two germline ends. The CDR3 contains 16 residues. The CDR3 sequence: CASSPPSGGGTGELFF. The CDR3 nucleotides are TGTGCCAGCTCACCACCGTCTGGGGGCGGAACCGGGGAGCTGTTTTTT.